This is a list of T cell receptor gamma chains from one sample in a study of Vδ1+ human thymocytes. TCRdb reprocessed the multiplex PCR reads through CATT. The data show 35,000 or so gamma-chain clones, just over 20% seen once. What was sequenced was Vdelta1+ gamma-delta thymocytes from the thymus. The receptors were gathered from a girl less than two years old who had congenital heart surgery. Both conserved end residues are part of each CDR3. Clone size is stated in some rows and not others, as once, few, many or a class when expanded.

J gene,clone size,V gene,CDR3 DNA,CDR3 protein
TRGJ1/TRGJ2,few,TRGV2,TGTGCCACCTGGGACCAGAGAGAAAATAAGAAACTCTTT,CATWDQRENKKLF
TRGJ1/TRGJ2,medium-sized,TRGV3,TGTGCCACCTGGGACAGGCGCGATTATAAGAAACTCTTT,CATWDRRDYKKLF
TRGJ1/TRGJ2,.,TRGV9,TGTGCCTTGTGGGAGGGAAAACCTTATTATAAGAAACTCTTC,CALWEGKPYYKKLF
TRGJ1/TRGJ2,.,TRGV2,TGTGCCACCTGGGACGGGCGTTCGAATTATTATAAGAAACTCTTT,CATWDGRSNYYKKLF
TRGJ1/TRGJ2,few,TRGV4,TGTGCCACCTGGGTTTGGCATAAGAAACTCTTT,CATWVWHKKLF
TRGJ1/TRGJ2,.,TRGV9,TGTGCCTTGTGGGAGGAAGCTTATAAGAAACTCTTT,CALWEEAYKKLF
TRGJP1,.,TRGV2,TGTACCACCTGGGACGGGCGGGCCACCGGTTGGTTCAAGATATTT,CTTWDGRATGWFKIF
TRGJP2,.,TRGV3,TGTGCCACCTGGGACTCGAGTGGTCGTGATTGGATCAAGACGTTT,CATWDSSGRDWIKTF
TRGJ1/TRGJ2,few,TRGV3,TGTGCCACCTGGGGGGCCTATTATAAGAAACTCTTT,CATWGAYYKKLF
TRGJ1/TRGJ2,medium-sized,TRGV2,TGTGCCACCTGGGACGGGCCGGGTTATTATAAGAAACTCTTT,CATWDGPGYYKKLF
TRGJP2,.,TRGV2,TGTGCCACCTGGGACGGGCGGCAATATAGTAGTGATTGGATCAAGACGTTT,CATWDGRQYSSDWIKTF
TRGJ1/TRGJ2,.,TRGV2,TGTGCCACCTGGGACGGGGCGAAGAAGCTCTTT,CATWDGAKKLF
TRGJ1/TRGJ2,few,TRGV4,TGTGCCACCTGGGTTGCCCACTCTTATTATAAGAAACTCTTT,CATWVAHSYYKKLF
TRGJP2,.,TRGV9,TGTGCCTCGTGGGAGTCGGGGGAGGGTGATTGGATCAAGACGTTT,CASWESGEGDWIKTF
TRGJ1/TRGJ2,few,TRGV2,TGTGCCACCTGGGACGGGCAGGGTTATAAGAAACTCTTT,CATWDGQGYKKLF
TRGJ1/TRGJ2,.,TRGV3,TGTGCCACCTGGGACATAGCTTATTATAAGAAACTCTTT,CATWDIAYYKKLF
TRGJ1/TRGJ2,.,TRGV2,TGTGCCACCTGGGACGAGCGCTCCGGTAGGCATAAGAAACTCTTT,CATWDERSGRHKKLF
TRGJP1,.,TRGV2,TGTGCCACCTGGGACGGGCCCCATACCACTGGTTGGTTCAGGATATTT,CATWDGPHTTGWFRIF
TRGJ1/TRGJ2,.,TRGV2,TGTGCCACCTGGGACGGGGCATCCCGGGATTATAAGAAACTCTTT,CATWDGASRDYKKLF
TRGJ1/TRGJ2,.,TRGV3,TGTGCCACCTGGGGCCCCCGCAGGGACGCCCTCTCGAATTATTATAAGAAACTCTTT,CATWGPRRDALSNYYKKLF
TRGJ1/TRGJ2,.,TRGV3,TGTGCCACCTGGGACAGGCCCCGTAATTATTATAAGAAACTCTTT,CATWDRPRNYYKKLF
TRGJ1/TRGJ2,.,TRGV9,TGTGCCTTGTGGGAGGTGCAGGAATATAAGAAACTCTTT,CALWEVQEYKKLF
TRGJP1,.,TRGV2,TGTGCCACCTGGGACGGCCAAAAGAAGGGTTGGTTCAAGATATTT,CATWDGQKKGWFKIF
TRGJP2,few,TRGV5,TGTGCCACCTGGGACGGGGAGGGTGATTGGATCAAGACGTTT,CATWDGEGDWIKTF
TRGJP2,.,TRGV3,TGTGCCACCTGGGACAGCCGTGCGGTGGGTAGTAGTGATTGGATCAAGACGTTT,CATWDSRAVGSSDWIKTF
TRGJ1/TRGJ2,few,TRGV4,TGTGCCACCTGGGATCCCATTTATTATAAGAAACTCTTT,CATWDPIYYKKLF
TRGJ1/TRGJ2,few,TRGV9,TGTGCCTTGTGGGAGGTGCATTCGGTCCTCTTT,CALWEVHSVLF
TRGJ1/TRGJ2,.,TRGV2,TGTGCCACCTGGGACGGGGTCTGGGGGACGAAACTCTTT,CATWDGVWGTKLF
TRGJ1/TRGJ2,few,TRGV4,TGTGCCACCTGGGATGGAGGGGCTCCTTATTATAAGAAACTCTTT,CATWDGGAPYYKKLF
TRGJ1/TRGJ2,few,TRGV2,TGTGCCACCTGGGACGCCCAACGGGATTATTATTATAAGAAACTCTTT,CATWDAQRDYYYKKLF
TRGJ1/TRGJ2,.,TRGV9,TGTGCCTTGTGGGAGAGTTCGACTAATTATTATAAGAAACTCTTT,CALWESSTNYYKKLF
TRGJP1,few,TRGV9,TGTGCCTTGTGGGAGGTGCAAAGATGGTTCAAGATATTT,CALWEVQRWFKIF